The T cell receptor (beta chain) under discussion was sequenced for a study of blood T cell repertoires in COVID-19. In the study overall: Material from acute and convalescent COVID-19 was sourced from the United States, Italy and Spain.

V lost 5 bases, J lost 0 bases, and 5 bases stayed unmatched. This CDR3 comprises 14 residues. Looked up from germline, CDR1 is SQVTM and CDR2 is ANQGSEA. In the original processing: For nucleated cells, counts were estimated from reference gene primer amplification. The method was immunoSEQ multiplex PCR; TCRdb's version includes in-frame clones alone and lacks a portion of them. D and trimming were read from the DNA, whereas the V and J calls and clone size are those reported in that table. This table has about 210,000 clones, about 89% appearing once. This TCR was recovered from a woman aged 40 to 50 with acute or convalescent COVID-19. The sequenced sample was peripheral blood. The chain carries TRBV29-1 and TRBJ1-2; TRBD1 aligns across 8 bases. CDR3 sequence (DNA): TGCAGCGTTCGGACAGGGACATCTAACTATGGCTACACCTTC. It translates to CSVRTGTSNYGYTF.